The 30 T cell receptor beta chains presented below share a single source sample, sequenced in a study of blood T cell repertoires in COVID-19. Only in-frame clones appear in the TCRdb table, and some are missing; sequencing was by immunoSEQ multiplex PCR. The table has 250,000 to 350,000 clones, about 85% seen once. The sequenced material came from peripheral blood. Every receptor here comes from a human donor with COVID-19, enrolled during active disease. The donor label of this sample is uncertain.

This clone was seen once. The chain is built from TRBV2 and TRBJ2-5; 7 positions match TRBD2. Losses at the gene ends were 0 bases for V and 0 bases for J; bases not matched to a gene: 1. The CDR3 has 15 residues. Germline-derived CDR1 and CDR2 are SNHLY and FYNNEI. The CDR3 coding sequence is TGTGCCAGCAGTGAAGCGCGGGGGTACCAAGAGACCCAGTACTTC. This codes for CASSEARGYQETQYF.

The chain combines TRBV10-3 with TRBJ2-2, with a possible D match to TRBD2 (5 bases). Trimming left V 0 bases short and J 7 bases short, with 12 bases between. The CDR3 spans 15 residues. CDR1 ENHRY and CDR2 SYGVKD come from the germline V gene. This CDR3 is CAISESSGNSGELFF. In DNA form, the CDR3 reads TGTGCCATCAGTGAGTCTTCCGGGAATAGCGGGGAGCTGTTTTTT.

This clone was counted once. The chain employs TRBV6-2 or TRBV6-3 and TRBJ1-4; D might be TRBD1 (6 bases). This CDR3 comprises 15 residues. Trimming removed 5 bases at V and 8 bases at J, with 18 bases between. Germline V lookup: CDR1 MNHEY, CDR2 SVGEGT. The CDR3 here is CASSGRTVRKEKLFF. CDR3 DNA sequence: TGTGCCAGCAGTGGACGGACAGTCCGTAAGGAAAAACTGTTTTTT.

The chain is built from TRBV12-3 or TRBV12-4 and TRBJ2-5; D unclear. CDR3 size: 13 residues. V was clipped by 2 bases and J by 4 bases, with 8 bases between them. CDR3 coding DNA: TGTGCCAGCAGTTTAATAGTTTTAGAGACCCAGTACTTC. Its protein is CASSLIVLETQYF.

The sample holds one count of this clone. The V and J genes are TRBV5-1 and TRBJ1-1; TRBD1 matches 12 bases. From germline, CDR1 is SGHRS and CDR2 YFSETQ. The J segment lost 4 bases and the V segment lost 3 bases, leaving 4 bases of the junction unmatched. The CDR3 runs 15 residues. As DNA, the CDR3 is TGCGCCAGCAGCTCCGGGACAGGGGGCGTCACTGAAGCTTTCTTT. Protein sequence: CASSSGTGGVTEAFF.

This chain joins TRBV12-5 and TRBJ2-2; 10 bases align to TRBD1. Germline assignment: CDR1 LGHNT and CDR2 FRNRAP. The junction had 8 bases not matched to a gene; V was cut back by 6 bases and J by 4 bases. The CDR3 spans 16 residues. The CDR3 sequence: CASGTGTGVGTGELFF. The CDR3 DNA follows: TGTGCTAGTGGCACGGGGACAGGGGTCGGCACCGGGGAGCTGTTTTTT.

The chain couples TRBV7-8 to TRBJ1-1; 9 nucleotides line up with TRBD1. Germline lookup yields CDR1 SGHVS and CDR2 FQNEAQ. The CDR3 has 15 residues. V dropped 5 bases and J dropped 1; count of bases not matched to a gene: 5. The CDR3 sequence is CASSPEDRGNTEAFF. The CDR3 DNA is TGTGCCAGCAGCCCAGAGGACAGGGGGAACACTGAAGCTTTCTTT.

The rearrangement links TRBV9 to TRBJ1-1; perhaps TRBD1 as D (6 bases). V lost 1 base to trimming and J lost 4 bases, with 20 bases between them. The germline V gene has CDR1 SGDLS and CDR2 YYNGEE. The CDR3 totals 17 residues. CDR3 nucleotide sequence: TGTGCCAGCAGCGTAACCTCGACAGGTTACATGGGCACTGAAGCTTTCTTT. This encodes CASSVTSTGYMGTEAFF.

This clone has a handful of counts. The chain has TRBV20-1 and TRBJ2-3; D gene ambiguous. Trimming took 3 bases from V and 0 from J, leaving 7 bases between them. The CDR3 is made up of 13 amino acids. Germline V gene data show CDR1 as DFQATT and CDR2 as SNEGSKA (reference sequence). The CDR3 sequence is CSASDGSTDTQYF. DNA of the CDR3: TGCAGTGCTAGTGACGGGAGCACAGATACGCAGTATTTT.

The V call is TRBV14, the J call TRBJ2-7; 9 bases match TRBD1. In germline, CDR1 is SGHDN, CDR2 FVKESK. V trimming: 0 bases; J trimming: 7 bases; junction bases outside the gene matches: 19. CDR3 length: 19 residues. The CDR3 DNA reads TGTGCCAGCAGCCAAGATTGGGGTCGGGGACAGGGCCCCGTGGGAGAGCAGTACTTC. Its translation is CASSQDWGRGQGPVGEQYF.

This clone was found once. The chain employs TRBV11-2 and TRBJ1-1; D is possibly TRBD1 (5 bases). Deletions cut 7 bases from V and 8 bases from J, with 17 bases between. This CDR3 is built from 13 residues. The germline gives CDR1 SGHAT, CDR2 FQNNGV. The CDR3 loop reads CASIPQAGREAFF. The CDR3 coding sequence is TGTGCCAGCATCCCCCAGGCAGGGCGAGAAGCTTTCTTT.

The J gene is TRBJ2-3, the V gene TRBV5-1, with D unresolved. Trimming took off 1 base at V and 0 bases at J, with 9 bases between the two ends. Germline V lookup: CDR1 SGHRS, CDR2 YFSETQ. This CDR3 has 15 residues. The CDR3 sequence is CASSLNGFSTDTQYF. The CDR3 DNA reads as TGCGCCAGCAGCTTGAACGGGTTTAGCACAGATACGCAGTATTTT.

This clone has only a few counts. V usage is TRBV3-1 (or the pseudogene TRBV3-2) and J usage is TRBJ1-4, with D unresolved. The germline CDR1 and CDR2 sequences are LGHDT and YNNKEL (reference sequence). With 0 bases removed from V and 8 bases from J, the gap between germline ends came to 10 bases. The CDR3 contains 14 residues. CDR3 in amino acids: CASSQDFAGEKLFF. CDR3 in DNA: TGTGCCAGCAGCCAAGATTTTGCGGGGGAAAAACTGTTTTTT.

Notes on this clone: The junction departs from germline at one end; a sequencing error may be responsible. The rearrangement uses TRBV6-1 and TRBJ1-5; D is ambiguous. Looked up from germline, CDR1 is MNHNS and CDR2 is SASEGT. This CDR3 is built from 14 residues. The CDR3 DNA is TGTGCCAGCTGTGAAGGGAGAGGCAATCAGCCCCAGCATTTT. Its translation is CASCEGRGNQPQHF.

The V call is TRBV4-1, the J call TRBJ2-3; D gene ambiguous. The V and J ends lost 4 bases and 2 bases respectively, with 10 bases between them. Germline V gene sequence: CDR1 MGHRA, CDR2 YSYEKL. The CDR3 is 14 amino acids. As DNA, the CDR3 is TGCGCCAGCAGCCGCGCAGGTATCACAGATACGCAGTATTTT. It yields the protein CASSRAGITDTQYF.

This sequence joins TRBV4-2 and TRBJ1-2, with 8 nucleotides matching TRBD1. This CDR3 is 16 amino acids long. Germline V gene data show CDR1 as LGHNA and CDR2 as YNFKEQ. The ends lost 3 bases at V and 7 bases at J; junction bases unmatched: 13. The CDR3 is CASSQTGTGLRGGYTF. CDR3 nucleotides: TGTGCCAGCAGCCAGACCGGGACAGGTCTCAGGGGTGGCTACACCTTC.

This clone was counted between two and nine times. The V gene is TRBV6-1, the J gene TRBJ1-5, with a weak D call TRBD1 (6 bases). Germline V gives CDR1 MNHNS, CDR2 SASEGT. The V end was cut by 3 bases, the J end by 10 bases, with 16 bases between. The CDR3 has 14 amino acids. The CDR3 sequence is CASSEGAGEAPQHF. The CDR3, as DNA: TGTGCCAGCAGTGAGGGGGCAGGGGAAGCTCCCCAGCATTTT.

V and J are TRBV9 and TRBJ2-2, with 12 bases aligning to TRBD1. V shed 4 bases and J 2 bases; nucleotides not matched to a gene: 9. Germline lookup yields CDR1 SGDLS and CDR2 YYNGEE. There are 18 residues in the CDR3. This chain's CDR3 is CASSSHSGTGGNTGELFF. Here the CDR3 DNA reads TGTGCCAGCAGCTCGCACTCCGGGACAGGGGGCAACACCGGGGAGCTGTTTTTT.

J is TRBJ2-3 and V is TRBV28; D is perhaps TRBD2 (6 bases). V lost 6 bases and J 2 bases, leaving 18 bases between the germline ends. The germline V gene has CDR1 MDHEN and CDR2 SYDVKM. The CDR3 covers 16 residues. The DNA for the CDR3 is TGTGCCAGCAGCCCCGGCGGGGCGGGCTCCACAGATACGCAGTATTTT. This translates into CASSPGGAGSTDTQYF.

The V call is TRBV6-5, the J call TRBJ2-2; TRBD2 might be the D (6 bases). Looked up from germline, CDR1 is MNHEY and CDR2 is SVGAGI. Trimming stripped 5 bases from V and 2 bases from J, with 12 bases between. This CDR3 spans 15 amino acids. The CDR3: CASSQIGGNTGELFF. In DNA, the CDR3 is TGTGCCAGCAGTCAGATCGGGGGAAACACCGGGGAGCTGTTTTTT.

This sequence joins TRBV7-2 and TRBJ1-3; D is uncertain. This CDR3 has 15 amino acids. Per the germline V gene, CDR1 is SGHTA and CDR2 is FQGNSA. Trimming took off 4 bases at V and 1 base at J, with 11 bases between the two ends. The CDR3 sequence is CASSWQVRSGNTIYF. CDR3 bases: TGTGCCAGCAGCTGGCAGGTCCGTTCTGGAAACACCATATATTTT.

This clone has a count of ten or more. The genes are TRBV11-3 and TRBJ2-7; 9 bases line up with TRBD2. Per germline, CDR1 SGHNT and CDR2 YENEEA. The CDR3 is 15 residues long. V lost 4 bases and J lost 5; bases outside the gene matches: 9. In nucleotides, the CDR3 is TGTGCCAGCAGCTCTAGCGGGGTGACTCTCGACGAGCAGTACTTC. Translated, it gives CASSSSGVTLDEQYF.

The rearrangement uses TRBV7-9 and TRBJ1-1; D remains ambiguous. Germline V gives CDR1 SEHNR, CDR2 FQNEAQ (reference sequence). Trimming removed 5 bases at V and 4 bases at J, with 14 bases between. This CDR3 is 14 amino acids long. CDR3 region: CASSPTGDGTEAFF. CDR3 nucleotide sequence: TGTGCCAGCAGCCCAACGGGAGACGGCACTGAAGCTTTCTTT.

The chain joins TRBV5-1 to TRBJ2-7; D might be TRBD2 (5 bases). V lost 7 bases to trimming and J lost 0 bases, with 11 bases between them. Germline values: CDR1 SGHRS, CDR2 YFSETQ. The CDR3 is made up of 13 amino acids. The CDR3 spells CASREGSSYEQYF. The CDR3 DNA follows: TGCGCCAGCCGCGAGGGCAGCTCCTACGAGCAGTACTTC.

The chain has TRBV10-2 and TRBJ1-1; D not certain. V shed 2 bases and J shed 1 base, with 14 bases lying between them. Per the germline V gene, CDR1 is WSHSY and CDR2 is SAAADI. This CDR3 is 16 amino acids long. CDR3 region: CASSEPPGWQNTEAFF. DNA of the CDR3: TGCGCCAGCAGTGAGCCCCCCGGGTGGCAGAACACTGAAGCTTTCTTT.

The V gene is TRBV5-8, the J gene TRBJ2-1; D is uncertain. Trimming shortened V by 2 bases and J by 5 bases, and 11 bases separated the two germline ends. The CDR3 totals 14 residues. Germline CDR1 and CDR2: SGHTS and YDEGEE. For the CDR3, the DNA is TGTGCCAGCAGCTTTCGCACATTACACAATGAGCAGTTCTTC. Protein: CASSFRTLHNEQFF.

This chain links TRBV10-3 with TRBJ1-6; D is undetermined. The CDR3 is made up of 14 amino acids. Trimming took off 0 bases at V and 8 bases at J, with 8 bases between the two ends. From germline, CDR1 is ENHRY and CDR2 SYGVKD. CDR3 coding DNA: TGTGCCATCAGTGAGTCGACATTAGATTCACCCCTCCACTTT. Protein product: CAISESTLDSPLHF.

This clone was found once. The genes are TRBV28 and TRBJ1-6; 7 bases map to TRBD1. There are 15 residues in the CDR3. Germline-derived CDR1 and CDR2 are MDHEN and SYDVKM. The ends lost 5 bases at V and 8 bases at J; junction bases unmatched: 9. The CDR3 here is CASSRRQGFDSPLHF. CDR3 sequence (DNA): TGTGCCAGCAGTCGGCGACAGGGCTTTGATTCACCCCTCCACTTT.

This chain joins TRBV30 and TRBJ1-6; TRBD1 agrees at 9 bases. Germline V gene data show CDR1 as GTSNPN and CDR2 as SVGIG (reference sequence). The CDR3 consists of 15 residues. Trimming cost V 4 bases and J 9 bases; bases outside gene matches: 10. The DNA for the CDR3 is TGTGCCTGGACCGTGGTGGACAGGGGTAGTTCACCCCTCCACTTT. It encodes CAWTVVDRGSSPLHF.

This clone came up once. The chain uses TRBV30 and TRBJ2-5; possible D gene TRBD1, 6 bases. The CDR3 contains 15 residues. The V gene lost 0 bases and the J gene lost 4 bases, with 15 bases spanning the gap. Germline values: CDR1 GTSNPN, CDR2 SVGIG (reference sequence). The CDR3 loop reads CAWSVLGGGGETQYF. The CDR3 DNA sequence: TGTGCCTGGAGTGTACTAGGGGGTGGGGGAGAGACCCAGTACTTC.